This T cell receptor beta chain was sequenced in a study of OX40 agonist ivuxolimab in advanced cancers. Study-wide background: An agonistic human IgG2 monoclonal antibody against OX40 (CD134) was given.

Data came from immunoSEQ multiplex PCR; TCRdb stores just in-frame clones and leaves some out. Of roughly 70,000 clones in the sample, almost 85% were seen once. Germline lookup yields CDR1 SEHNR and CDR2 FQNEAQ (reference sequence). V lost 5 bases, J lost 6 bases, and 7 bases stayed unmatched. This CDR3 has 15 amino acids. The TCR comes from an adult with an advanced solid tumor such as melanoma, head and neck, liver or kidney cancer. Sample: CD4+ or CD8+ T cells sorted from blood, taken in a trial of the OX40 agonist ivuxolimab. The chain carries TRBV7-9 and TRBJ1-6; 7 bases align to TRBD1. CDR3 amino acids: CASSATGVSNSPLHF. CDR3 bases: TGTGCCAGCAGCGCAACAGGGGTTTCTAATTCACCCCTCCACTTT.